Listed here are 6 T cell receptor beta chains from one sample, sequenced in a study of Graves' ophthalmopathy and Graves' hyperthyroidism. TCR beta CDR3 amplification used RNA transcripts. Second-round multiplex PCR came after first-round RT-PCR with HTBI primers. MiXCR, applied by TCRdb to the multiplex PCR reads, yields one record per CDR3 protein. This table has more than 300,000 distinct CDR3 sequences, about 15% appearing once. The sequencing input was peripheral blood. The receptor set was obtained from an adult woman with stable Graves' hyperthyroidism.

This clonotype was picked up many times. The rearrangement joins TRBV20-1 to TRBJ1-3, with TRBD1 as a possible D gene (5 bases). Between the trimmed V and J ends, which lost 5 bases and 0 bases, there was a span of 11 bases. Germline assignment: CDR1 DFQATT and CDR2 SNEGSKA (reference sequence). The CDR3 loop spans 14 amino acids. CDR3 DNA sequence: TGCAGTGCTCCACAGGACCTCTCTGGAAACACCATATATTTT. Its translation is CSAPQDLSGNTIYF.

This clonotype was counted at least ten times. The chain combines TRBV20-1 with TRBJ1-2; D gene ambiguous. The CDR3 totals 8 residues. V lost 6 bases to trimming and J lost 6 bases, with 2 bases between them. Per germline, CDR1 DFQATT and CDR2 SNEGSKA (reference sequence). The CDR3 DNA is TGCAGTGCGGATGGCTACACCTTC. Protein product: CSADGYTF.

This clonotype occurred many times. This CDR3 is CASSWTSTDTQYF. The CDR3 DNA reads TGTGCCAGCAGTTGGACTAGCACAGATACGCAGTATTTT. This rearrangement joins TRBV2 to TRBJ2-3; possible D gene TRBD2, 5 bases. CDR1 is SNHLY and CDR2 is FYNNEI in the germline V gene. This CDR3 has 13 amino acids. V lost 5 bases and J 0 bases, leaving 6 bases between the germline ends.

The table lists this clonotype with many counts. The chain uses TRBV20-1 and TRBJ2-2, with D perhaps TRBD2 (6 bases). The CDR3 runs 16 residues. V dropped 6 bases and J dropped 4 bases, with 21 bases sitting between them. Per the germline V gene, CDR1 is DFQATT and CDR2 is SNEGSKA (reference sequence). The CDR3 nucleotides read TGCAGTGCCGAGCCCGGGACTGAGACTACCACCGGGGAGCTGTTTTTT. Amino acids: CSAEPGTETTTGELFF.

Comment on this clonotype: A much larger clone differs by one base, so this may be a read error. The chain is built from TRBV4-2 and TRBJ2-4; TRBD1 matches 9 bases. V dropped 0 bases and J dropped 5; count of bases not matched to a gene: 5. This CDR3 contains 16 residues. Germline V lookup: CDR1 LGHNA, CDR2 YNFKEQ. CDR3 residues: CASSQDLWTGENIQYF. In nucleotides, the CDR3 is TGTGCCAGCAGCCAAGACCTATGGACAGGGGAAAACATTCAGTACTTC.

In its sample, this clonotype was seen many times. The V gene is TRBV6-6, the J gene TRBJ2-7, with D possibly being TRBD2 (6 bases). There are 13 residues in the CDR3. V lost 8 bases, J lost 0 bases, and 11 bases lay in between. Germline assignment: CDR1 MNHNY and CDR2 SVGAGI (reference sequence). CDR3 residues: CASGGNPSYEQYF. Here the CDR3 DNA reads TGTGCCAGCGGAGGGAACCCCTCCTACGAGCAGTACTTC.